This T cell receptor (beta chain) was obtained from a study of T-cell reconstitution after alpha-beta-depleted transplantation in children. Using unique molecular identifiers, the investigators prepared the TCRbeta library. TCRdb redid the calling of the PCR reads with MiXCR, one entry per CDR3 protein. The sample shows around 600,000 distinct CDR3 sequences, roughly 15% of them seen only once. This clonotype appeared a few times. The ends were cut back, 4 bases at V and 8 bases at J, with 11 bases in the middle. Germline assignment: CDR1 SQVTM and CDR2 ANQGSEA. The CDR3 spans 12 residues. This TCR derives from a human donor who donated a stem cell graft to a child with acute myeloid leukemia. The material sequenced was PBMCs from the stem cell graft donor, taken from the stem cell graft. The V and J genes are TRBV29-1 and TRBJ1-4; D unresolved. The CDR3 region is CSVVTFYEKLFF. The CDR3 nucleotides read TGCAGCGTTGTGACATTTTACGAAAAACTGTTTTTT.